This T cell receptor (beta chain) was obtained from a study of blood T cell repertoires in COVID-19. There are a few counts of this clone. TCRdb's table, derived via immunoSEQ multiplex PCR, lists solely in-frame clones and lacks some. The table includes about 480,000 clones, roughly 88% detected once. This CDR3 contains 17 residues. V dropped 1 base and J dropped 7 bases, with 17 bases sitting between them. CDR1 and CDR2 from the germline V gene are SGHVS and FQNEAQ. Sequences were obtained from peripheral blood. The chain is built from TRBV7-8 and TRBJ1-6; D might be TRBD1 (6 bases). The receptor was derived from a woman aged 45-65 years with COVID-19, enrolled during active disease. The CDR3 DNA follows: TGTGCCAGCAGCTTAGGCGCAGGGATCAGGGGCAATTCACCCCTCCACTTT. It translates to CASSLGAGIRGNSPLHF.